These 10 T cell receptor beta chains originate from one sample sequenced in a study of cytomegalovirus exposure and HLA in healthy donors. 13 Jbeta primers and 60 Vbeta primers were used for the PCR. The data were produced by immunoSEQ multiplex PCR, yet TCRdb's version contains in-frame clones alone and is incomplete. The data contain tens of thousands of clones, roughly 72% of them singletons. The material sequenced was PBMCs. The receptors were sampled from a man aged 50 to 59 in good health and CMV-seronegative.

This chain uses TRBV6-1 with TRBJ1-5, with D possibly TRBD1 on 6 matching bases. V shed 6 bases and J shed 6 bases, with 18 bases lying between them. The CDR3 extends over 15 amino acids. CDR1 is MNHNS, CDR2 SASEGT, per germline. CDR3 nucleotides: TGTGCCAGCAGGGGGGGGGACAAGACCTTTCAGCCCCAGCATTTT. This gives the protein CASRGGDKTFQPQHF.

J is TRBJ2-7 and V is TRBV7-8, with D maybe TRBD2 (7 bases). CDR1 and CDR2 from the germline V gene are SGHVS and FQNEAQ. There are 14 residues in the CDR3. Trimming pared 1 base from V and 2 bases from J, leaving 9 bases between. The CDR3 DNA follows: TGTGCCAGCAGCTTAGGGGGGGGCCCCTACGAGCAGTACTTC. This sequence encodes CASSLGGGPYEQYF.

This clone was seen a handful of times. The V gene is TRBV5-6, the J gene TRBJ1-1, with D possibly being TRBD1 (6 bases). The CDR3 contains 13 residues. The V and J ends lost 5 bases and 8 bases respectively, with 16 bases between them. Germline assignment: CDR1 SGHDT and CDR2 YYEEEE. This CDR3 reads CASSYTGFIEAFF. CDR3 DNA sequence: TGTGCCAGCAGTTATACAGGGTTTATCGAAGCTTTCTTT.

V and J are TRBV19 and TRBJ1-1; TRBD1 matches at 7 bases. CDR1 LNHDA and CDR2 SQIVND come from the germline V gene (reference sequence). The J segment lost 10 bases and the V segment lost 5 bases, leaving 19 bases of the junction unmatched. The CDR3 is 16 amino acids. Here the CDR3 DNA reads TGTGCCAGTAGTGTTAAACAGGGGACGACGTTTGGAGGAGCTTTCTTT. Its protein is CASSVKQGTTFGGAFF.

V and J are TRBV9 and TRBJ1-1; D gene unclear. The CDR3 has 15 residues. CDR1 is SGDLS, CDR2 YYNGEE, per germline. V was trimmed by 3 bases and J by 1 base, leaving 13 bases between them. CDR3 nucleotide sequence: TGTGCCAGCAGCGCGCAACTTACCCCGAACACTGAAGCTTTCTTT. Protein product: CASSAQLTPNTEAFF.

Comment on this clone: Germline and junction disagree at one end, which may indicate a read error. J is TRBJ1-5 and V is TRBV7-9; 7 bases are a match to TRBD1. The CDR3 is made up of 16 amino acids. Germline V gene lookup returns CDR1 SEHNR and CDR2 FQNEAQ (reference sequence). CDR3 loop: CASSLETGLGGQLQHF. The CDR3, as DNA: TGTGCCAGCAGCTTAGAGACAGGGTTAGGGGGTCAGCTCCAGCATTTT.

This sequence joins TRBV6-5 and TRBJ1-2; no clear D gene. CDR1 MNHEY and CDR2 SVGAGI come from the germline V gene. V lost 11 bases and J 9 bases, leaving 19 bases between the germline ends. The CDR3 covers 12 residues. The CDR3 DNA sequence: TGTGCCGGAAGGACTGGAAGTGGGAGCTACACCTTC. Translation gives CAGRTGSGSYTF.

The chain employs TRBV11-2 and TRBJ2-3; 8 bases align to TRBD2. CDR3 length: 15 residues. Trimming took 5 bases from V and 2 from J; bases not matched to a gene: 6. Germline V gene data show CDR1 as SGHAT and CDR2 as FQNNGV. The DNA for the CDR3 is TGTGCCAGCAGCGTGCGGGGGGCCCACACAGATACGCAGTATTTT. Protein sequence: CASSVRGAHTDTQYF.

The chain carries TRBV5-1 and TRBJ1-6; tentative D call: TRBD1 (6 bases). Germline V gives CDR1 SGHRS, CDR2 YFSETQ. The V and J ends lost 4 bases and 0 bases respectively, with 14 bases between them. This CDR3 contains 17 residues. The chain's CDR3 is CASSRNDRSSYNSPLHF. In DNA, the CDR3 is TGCGCCAGCAGCCGAAACGACAGGAGCTCCTATAATTCACCCCTCCACTTT.

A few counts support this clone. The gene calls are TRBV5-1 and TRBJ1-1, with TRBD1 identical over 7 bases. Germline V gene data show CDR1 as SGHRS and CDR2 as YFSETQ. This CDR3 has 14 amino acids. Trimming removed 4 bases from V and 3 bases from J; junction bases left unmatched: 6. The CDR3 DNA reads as TGCGCCAGCAGCGTGACAGGGTTTGACACTGAAGCTTTCTTT. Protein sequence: CASSVTGFDTEAFF.